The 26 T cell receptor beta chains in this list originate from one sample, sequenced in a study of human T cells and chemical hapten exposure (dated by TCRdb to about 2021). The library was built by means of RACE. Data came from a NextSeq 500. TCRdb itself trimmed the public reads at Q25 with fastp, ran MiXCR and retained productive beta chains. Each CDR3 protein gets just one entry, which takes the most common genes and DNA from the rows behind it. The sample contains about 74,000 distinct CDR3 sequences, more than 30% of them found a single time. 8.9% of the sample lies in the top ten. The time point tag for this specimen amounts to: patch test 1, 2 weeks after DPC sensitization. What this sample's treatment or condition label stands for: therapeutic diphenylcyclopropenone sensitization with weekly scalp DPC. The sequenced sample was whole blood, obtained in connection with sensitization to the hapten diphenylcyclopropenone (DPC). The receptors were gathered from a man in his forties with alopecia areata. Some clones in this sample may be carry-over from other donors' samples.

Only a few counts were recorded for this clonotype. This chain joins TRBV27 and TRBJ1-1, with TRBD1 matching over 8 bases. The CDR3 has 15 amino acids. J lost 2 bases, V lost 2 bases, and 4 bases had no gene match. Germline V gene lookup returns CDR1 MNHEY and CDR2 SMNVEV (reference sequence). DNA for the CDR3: TGTGCCAGCAGTTTAAGGACAGGGTTAAACACTGAAGCTTTCTTT. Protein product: CASSLRTGLNTEAFF.

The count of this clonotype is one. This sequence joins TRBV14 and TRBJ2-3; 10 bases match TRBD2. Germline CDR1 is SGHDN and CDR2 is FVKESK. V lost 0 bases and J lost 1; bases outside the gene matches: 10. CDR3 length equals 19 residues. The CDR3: CASSQDSPLLAGRTDTQYF. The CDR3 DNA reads TGTGCCAGCAGCCAAGATTCCCCCCTACTAGCGGGACGCACAGATACGCAGTATTTT.

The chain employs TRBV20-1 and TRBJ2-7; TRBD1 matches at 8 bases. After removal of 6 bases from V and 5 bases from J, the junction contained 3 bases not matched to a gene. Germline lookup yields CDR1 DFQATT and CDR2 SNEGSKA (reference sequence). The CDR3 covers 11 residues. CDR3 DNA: TGCAGTGCCGACAGGGGAAACGAGCAGTACTTC. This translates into CSADRGNEQYF.

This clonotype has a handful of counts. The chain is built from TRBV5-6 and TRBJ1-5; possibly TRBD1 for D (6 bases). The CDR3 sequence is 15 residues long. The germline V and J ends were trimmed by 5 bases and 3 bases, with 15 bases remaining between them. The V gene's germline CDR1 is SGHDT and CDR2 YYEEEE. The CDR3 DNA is TGTGCCAGCAGTTATGGCGGGGGCTTCAATCAGCCCCAGCATTTT. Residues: CASSYGGGFNQPQHF.

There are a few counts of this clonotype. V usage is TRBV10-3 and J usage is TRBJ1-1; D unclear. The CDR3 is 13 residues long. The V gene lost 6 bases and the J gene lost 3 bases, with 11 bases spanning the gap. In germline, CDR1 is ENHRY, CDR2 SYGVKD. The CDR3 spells CAISQSRYTEAFF. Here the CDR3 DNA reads TGTGCCATCAGCCAGTCCAGGTACACTGAAGCTTTCTTT.

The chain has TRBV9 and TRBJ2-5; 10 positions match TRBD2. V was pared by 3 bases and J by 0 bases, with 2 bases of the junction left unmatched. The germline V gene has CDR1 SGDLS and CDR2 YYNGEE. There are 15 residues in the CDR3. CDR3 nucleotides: TGTGCCAGCAGCGCAGGACTAGCGGACCAAGAGACCCAGTACTTC. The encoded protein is CASSAGLADQETQYF.

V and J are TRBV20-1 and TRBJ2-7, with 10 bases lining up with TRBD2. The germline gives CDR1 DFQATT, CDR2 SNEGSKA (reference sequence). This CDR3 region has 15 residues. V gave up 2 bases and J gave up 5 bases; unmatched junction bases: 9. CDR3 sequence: CSARPPGLARDEQYF. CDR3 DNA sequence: TGCAGTGCTAGACCCCCGGGACTAGCGAGGGACGAGCAGTACTTC.

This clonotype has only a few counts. The CDR3 spells CASSLDLGQLDSPLHF. The DNA for the CDR3 is TGTGCCAGCAGCTTGGATCTAGGACAGTTGGATTCACCCCTCCACTTT. This chain connects TRBV5-6 to TRBJ1-6, with D perhaps matching TRBD1 (6 bases). Per the germline V gene, CDR1 is SGHDT and CDR2 is YYEEEE. The CDR3 totals 16 residues. Trimming left V 0 bases short and J 8 bases short, with 15 bases between.

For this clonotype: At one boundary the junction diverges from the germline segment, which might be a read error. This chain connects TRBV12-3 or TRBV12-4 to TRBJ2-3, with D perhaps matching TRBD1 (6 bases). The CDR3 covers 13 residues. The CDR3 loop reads CASSLGGPDTQYF. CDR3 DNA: TGTGCCAGCAGCTTAGGGGGTCCAGATACGCAGTATTTT.

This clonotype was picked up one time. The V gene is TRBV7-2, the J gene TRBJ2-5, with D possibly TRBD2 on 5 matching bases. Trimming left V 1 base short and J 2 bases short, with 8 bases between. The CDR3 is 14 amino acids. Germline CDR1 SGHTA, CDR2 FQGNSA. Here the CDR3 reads CASSLGGSQETQYF. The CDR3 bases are TGTGCCAGCAGCTTAGGAGGGAGTCAAGAGACCCAGTACTTC.

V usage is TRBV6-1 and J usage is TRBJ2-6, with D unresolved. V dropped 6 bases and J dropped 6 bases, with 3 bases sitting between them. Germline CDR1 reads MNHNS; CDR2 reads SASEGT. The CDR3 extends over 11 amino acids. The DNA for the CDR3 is TGTGCCAGCAGCGTGGCCAACGTCCTGACTTTC. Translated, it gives CASSVANVLTF.

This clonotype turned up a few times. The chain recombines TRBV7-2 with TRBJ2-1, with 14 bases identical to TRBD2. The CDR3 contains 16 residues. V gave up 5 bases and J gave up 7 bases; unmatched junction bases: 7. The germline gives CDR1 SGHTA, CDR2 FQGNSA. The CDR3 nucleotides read TGTGCCAGCAGCCATGGGACTAGCGGGAGTCAGAATGAGCAGTTCTTC. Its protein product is CASSHGTSGSQNEQFF.

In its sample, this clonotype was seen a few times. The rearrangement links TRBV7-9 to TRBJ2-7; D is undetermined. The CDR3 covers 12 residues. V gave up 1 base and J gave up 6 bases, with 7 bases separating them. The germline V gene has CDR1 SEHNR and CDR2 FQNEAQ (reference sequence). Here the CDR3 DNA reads TGTGCCAGCAGCTTAGGGTTGTCCGAGCAGTACTTC. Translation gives CASSLGLSEQYF.

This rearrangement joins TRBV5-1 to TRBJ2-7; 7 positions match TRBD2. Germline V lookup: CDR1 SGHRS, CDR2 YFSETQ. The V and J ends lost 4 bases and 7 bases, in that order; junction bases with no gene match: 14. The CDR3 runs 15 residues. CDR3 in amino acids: CASSPVGSGALEQYF. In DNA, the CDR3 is TGCGCCAGCAGCCCTGTCGGCAGCGGGGCGTTAGAGCAGTACTTC.

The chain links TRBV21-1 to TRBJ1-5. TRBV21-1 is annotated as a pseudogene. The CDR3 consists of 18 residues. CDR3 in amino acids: CASSKEETLVHSNQPQHF. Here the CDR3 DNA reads TGTGCCAGCAGCAAAGAGGAGACACTAGTCCATAGCAATCAGCCCCAGCATTTT.

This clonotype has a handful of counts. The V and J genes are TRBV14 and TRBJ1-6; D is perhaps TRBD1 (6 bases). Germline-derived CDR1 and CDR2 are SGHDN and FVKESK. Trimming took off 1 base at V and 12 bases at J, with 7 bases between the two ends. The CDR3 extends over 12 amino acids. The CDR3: CASSQGRGPLHF. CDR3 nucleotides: TGTGCCAGCAGCCAAGGCAGGGGACCCCTCCACTTT. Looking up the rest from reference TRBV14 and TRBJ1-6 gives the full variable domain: EAGVTQFPSHSVIEKGQTVTLRCDPISGHDNLYWYRRVMGKEIKFLLHFVKESKQDESGMPNNRFLAERTGGTYSTLKVQPAELEDSGVYFCASSQGRGPLHFGNGTRLTVT.

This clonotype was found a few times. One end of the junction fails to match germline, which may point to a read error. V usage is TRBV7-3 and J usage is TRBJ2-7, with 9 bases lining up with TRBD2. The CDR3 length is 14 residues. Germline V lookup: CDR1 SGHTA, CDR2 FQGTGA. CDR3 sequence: CASSPGTSSHEQYF. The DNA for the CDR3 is TGTGCCAGCAGCCCCGGGACTAGCTCCCACGAGCAGTACTTC.

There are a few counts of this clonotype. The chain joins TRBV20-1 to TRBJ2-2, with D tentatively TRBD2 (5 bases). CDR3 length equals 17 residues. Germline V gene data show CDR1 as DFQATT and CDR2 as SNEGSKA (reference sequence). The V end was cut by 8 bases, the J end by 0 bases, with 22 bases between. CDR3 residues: CSTTDLKSGSNTGELFF. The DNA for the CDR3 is TGCAGTACTACAGACCTAAAAAGCGGATCGAACACCGGGGAGCTGTTTTTT.

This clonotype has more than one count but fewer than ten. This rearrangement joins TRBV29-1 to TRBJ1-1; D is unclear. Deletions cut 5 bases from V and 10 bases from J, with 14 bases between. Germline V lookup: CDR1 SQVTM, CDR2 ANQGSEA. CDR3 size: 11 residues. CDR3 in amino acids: CSVRAGFGAFF. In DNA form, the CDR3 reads TGCAGCGTTAGGGCCGGCTTTGGAGCTTTCTTT.

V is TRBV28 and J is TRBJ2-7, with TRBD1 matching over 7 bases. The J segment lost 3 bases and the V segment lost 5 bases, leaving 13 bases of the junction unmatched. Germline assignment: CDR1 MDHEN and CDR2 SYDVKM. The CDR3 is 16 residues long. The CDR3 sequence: CASSTSGQATFYEQYF. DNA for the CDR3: TGTGCCAGCAGTACCAGCGGACAGGCGACGTTCTACGAGCAGTACTTC.

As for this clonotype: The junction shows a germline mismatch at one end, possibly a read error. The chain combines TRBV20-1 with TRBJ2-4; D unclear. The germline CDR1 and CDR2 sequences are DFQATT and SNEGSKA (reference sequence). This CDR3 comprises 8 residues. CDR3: CSARGVLF. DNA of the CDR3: TGCAGTGCTAGAGGTGTACTTTTC.

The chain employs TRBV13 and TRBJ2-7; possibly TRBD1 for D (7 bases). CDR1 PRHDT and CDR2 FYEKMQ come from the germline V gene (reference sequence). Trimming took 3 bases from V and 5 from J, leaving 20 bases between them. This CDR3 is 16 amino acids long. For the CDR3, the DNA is TGTGCCAGCAGCTTTCGGAGGGGGCGCGGGTTCGACGAGCAGTACTTC. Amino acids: CASSFRRGRGFDEQYF.

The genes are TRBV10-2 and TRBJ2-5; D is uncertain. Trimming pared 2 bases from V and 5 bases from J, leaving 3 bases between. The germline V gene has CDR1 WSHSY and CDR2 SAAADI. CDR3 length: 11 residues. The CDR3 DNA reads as TGCGCCAGCAGTGAGGGGGAGACCCAGTACTTC. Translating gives CASSEGETQYF.

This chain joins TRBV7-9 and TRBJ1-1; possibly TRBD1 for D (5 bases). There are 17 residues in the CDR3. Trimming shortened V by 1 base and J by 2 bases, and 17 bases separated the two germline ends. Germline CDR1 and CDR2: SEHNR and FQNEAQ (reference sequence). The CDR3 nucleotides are TGTGCCAGCAGCTTAGGTTTAGGCAGGGAGAGCAACACTGAAGCTTTCTTT. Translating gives CASSLGLGRESNTEAFF.

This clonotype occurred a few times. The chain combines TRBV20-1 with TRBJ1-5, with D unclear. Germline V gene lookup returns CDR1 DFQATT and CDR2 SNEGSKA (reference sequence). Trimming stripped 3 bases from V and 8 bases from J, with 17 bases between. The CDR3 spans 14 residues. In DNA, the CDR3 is TGCAGTGCTAGCCAACCAGGAGGGAATAAGCCCCAGCATTTT. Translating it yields CSASQPGGNKPQHF.

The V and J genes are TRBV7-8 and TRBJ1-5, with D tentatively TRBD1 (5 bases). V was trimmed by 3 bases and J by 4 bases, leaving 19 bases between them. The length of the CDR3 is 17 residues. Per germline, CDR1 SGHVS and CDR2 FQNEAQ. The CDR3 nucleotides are TGTGCCAGCAGCTTGCAAACGACCGGGACCAGGAATCAGCCCCAGCATTTT. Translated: CASSLQTTGTRNQPQHF.